This TCR beta chain was identified during a study of T cells in Graves' hyperthyroidism and ophthalmopathy. Together with thyroid ultrasound, orbital computed tomography, serum thyroxine and TRAb, clinical symptoms were used for diagnoses. Study results and caveats: Most expanded thyroid clonotypes above 0.001 also appeared in blood. Ophthalmopathy and stable hyperthyroidism were separated by a 13 V-J model.

Notes on this clonotype: Its matching antigen is unknown.

It was RNA transcripts that yielded the amplified TCR beta CDR3 regions. The HTBI set primed first-round TCR CDR3 RT-PCR. Each CDR3 protein gets one entry after TCRdb re-called the multiplex PCR reads with MiXCR. The sample lists hundreds of thousands of distinct CDR3 sequences, roughly 46% occurring once. Between the trimmed V and J ends, which lost 5 bases and 14 bases, there was a span of 10 bases. The CDR3 is made up of 11 amino acids. CDR1 SNHLY and CDR2 FYNNEI come from the germline V gene. This clonotype was obtained from an adult man with Graves' disease, either hyperthyroidism or ophthalmopathy (not recorded which). The sequencing input was peripheral blood or thyroid tissue (not recorded which). This rearrangement joins TRBV2 to TRBJ1-6; D uncertain. The CDR3 loop reads CASSYGLTLHF. CDR3 in DNA: TGTGCCAGCAGTTATGGTCTCACCCTCCACTTT.